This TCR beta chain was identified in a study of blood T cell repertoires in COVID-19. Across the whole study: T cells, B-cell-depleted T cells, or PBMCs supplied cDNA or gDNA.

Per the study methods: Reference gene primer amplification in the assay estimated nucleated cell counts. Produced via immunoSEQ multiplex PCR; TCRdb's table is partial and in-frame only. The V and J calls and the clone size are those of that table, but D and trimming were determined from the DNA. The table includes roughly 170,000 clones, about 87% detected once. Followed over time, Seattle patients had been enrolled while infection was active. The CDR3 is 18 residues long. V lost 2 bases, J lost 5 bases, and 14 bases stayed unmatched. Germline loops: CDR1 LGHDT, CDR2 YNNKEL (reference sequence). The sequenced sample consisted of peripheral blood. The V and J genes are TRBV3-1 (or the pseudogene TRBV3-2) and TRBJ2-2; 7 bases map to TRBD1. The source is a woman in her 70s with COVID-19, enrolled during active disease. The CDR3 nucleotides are TGTGCCAGCAGCCAACCAAGATACAGGGGTCTCGGTACCGGGGAGCTGTTTTTT. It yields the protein CASSQPRYRGLGTGELFF.